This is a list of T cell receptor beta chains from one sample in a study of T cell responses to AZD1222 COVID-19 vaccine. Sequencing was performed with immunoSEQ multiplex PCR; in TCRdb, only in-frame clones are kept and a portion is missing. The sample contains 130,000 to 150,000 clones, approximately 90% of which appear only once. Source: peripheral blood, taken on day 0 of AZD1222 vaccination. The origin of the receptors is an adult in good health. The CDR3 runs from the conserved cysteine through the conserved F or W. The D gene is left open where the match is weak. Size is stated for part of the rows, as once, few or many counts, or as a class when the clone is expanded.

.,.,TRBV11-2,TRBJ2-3,CASSPDWATDTQYF,TGTGCCAGCAGCCCGGACTGGGCGACAGATACGCAGTATTTT
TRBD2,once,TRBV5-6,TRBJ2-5,CASSLLLAGGPTQETQYF,TGTGCCAGCAGCTTGTTACTAGCGGGAGGACCGACCCAAGAGACCCAGTACTTC
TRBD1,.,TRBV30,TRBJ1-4,CAHQPGQEKLFF,TGTGCCCACCAACCGGGACAGGAAAAACTGTTTTTT
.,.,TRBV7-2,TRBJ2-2,CASSLFDTSNTGELFF,TGTGCCAGCAGCTTATTTGACACTTCGAACACCGGGGAGCTGTTTTTT
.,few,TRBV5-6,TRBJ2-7,CASSLTGRGYEQYF,TGTGCCAGCAGCTTAACAGGGCGGGGTTACGAGCAGTACTTC
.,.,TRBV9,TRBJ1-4,CASSAPGEYREKLFF,TGTGCCAGCAGCGCCCCAGGGGAGTATAGGGAAAAACTGTTTTTT
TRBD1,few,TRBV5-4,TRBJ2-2,CASSRQGANTGELFF,TGTGCCAGCAGCCGACAGGGGGCGAACACCGGGGAGCTGTTTTTT
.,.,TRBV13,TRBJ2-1,CASSLRGLGGGQFF,TGTGCCAGCAGCTTGCGAGGGTTAGGTGGGGGACAGTTCTTC
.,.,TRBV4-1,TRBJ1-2,CASSQDGAGWRYGYTF,TGCGCCAGCAGCCAAGATGGGGCAGGGTGGCGCTATGGCTACACCTTC
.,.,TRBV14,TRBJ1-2,CASSQESTGGYTF,TGTGCCAGCAGCCAAGAAAGTACAGGAGGCTACACCTTC
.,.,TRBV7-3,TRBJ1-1,CASSSNGGTEAFF,TGTGCCAGCAGCTCCAACGGGGGGACTGAAGCTTTCTTT
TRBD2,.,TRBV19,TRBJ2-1,CASSTSGRGYNEQFF,TGTGCCAGTAGTACAAGCGGGAGGGGGTACAATGAGCAGTTCTTC
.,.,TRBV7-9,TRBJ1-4,CASSLAARPLATNEKLFF,TGTGCCAGCAGCTTAGCGGCCAGGCCGCTTGCAACTAATGAAAAACTGTTTTTT
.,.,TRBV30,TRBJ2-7,CAWSEFRQVPYEQYF,TGTGCCTGGAGTGAGTTTCGGCAGGTCCCCTACGAGCAGTACTTC
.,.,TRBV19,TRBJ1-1,CASRDGEGKEGTEAFF,TGTGCCAGTAGGGACGGGGAAGGAAAAGAGGGCACTGAAGCTTTCTTT
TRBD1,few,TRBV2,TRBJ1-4,CASSADRAGEKLFF,TGTGCCAGCAGTGCGGACAGGGCGGGGGAAAAACTGTTTTTT
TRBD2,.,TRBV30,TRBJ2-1,CAWSGGLGVGNEQFF,TGTGCCTGGAGCGGCGGACTAGGGGTCGGCAATGAGCAGTTCTTC
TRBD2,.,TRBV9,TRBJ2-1,CASSVDGRYSSYNEQFF,TGTGCCAGCAGCGTAGACGGGAGGTACTCCTCCTACAATGAGCAGTTCTTC
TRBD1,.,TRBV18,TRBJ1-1,CASSPGKGQRNTEAFF,TGTGCCAGCTCACCCGGGAAGGGACAGAGGAACACTGAAGCTTTCTTT
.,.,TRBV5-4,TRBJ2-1,CASSLGRTSYNEQFF,TGTGCCAGCAGCTTGGGTCGGACTTCCTACAATGAGCAGTTCTTC
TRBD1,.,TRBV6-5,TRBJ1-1,CASSYSLGQLNTEAFF,TGTGCCAGCAGTTACTCTTTGGGACAGTTGAACACTGAAGCTTTCTTT
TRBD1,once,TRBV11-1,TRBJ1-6,CASSLETGAKNSPLHF,TGTGCCAGCAGCTTAGAGACAGGGGCGAAGAATTCACCCCTCCACTTT
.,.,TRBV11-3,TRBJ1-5,CASSHGGRGQPQHF,TGTGCCAGCAGCCACGGAGGGCGGGGGCAGCCCCAGCATTTT
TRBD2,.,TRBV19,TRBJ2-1,CASSPRTSGRWFVDEQFF,TGTGCCAGTAGTCCGCGGACTAGCGGGAGATGGTTTGTCGATGAGCAGTTCTTC
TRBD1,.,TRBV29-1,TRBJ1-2,CSVEGRAQGAVLHYGYTF,TGCAGCGTTGAGGGACGGGCCCAGGGGGCTGTATTGCACTATGGCTACACCTTC
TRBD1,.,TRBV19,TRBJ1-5,CASSASNRGAEPQHF,TGTGCCAGTAGTGCCTCTAACAGGGGCGCCGAGCCCCAGCATTTT
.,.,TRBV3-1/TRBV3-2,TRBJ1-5,CASSQDLSNLNQPQHF,TGTGCCAGCAGCCAAGACCTCTCTAACCTCAATCAGCCCCAGCATTTT
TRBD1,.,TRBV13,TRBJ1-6,CASSRFRDSYNSPLHF,TGTGCCAGCAGCCGGTTCCGGGACAGTTATAATTCACCCCTCCACTTT
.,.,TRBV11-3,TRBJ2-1,CASSFIALRVNEQFF,TGTGCCAGCAGCTTTATAGCGCTTCGCGTCAATGAGCAGTTCTTC
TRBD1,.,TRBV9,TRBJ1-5,CASSAQGQRHQPQHF,TGTGCCAGCAGCGCACAGGGACAGAGGCATCAGCCCCAGCATTTT
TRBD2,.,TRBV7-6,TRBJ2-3,CASSLGGLAGTDTQYF,TGTGCCAGCAGCTTAGGAGGACTAGCGGGCACAGATACGCAGTATTTT
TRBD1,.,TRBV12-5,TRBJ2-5,CASGTGQVLQETQYF,TGTGCTAGTGGAACGGGACAGGTCCTTCAAGAGACCCAGTACTTC
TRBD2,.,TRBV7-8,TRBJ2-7,CASSALAGARYEQYF,TGTGCCAGCAGCGCACTAGCGGGGGCGAGGTACGAGCAGTACTTC
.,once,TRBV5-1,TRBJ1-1,CASTLTGMETEAFF,TGCGCCAGCACCCTGACAGGCATGGAAACTGAAGCTTTCTTT
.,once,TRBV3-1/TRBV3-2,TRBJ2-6,CASSQDSSGSGANVLTF,TGTGCCAGCAGCCAAGATTCGTCGGGGTCTGGGGCCAACGTCCTGACTTTC
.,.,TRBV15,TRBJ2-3,CATSRDRGSPDTQYF,TGTGCCACCAGCAGAGATCGGGGGAGTCCGGATACGCAGTATTTT
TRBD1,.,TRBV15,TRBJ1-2,CATSRDSRGTANGYTF,TGTGCCACCAGCAGAGATAGTCGAGGGACAGCGAATGGCTACACCTTC
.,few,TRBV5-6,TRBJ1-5,CASSSQASHQPQHF,TGTGCCAGCAGCTCCCAGGCGTCTCATCAGCCCCAGCATTTT
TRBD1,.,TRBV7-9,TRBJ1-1,CASSQTGTEAFF,TGTGCCAGCAGCCAGACAGGGACTGAAGCTTTCTTT
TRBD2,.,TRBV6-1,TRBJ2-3,CASSDEGGGPTDTQYF,TGTGCCAGCAGTGACGAGGGCGGGGGGCCTACAGATACGCAGTATTTT
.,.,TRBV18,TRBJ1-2,CASSPGDPANYGYTF,TGTGCCAGCTCACCCGGTGACCCAGCTAACTATGGCTACACCTTC
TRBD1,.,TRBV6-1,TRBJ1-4,CASSGAGTGREKLFF,TGTGCCAGCAGTGGCGCCGGGACAGGGCGTGAAAAACTGTTTTTT
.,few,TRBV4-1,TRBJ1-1,CASSQVTMNTEAFF,TGCGCCAGCAGCCAAGTTACCATGAACACTGAAGCTTTCTTT
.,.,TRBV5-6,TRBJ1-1,CASSLGLAAFF,TGTGCCAGCAGCTTAGGGTTAGCAGCTTTCTTT
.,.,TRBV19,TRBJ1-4,CASSRQVDEKLFF,TGTGCCAGTAGTAGGCAGGTGGACGAAAAACTGTTTTTT
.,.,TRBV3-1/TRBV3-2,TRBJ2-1,CASSPAGTEQFF,TGTGCCAGCAGCCCTGCCGGGACTGAGCAGTTCTTC
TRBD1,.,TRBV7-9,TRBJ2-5,CASSGQRDRYLQQETQYF,TGTGCCAGCAGCGGCCAACGGGACAGATACCTACAACAAGAGACCCAGTACTTC
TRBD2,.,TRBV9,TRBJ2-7,CASSAETSGSAGEQYF,TGTGCCAGCAGCGCCGAGACTAGCGGGAGCGCTGGCGAGCAGTACTTC
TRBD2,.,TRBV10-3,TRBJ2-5,CAISDGTSGGSQETQYF,TGTGCCATCAGTGACGGGACTAGCGGGGGGTCGCAAGAGACCCAGTACTTC
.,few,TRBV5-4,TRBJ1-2,CASSTGQLLTNYGYTF,TGTGCCAGCAGTACCGGACAGCTTCTGACTAACTATGGCTACACCTTC
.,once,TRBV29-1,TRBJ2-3,CSGQDSSTDTQYF,TGCAGCGGCCAAGACAGTAGCACAGATACGCAGTATTTT
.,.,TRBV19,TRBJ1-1,CASSIPGGQNTEAFF,TGTGCCAGTAGTATCCCCGGGGGACAGAACACTGAAGCTTTCTTT
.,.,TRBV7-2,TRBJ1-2,CASSVTGRANYGYTF,TGTGCCAGCAGCGTAACAGGGAGAGCTAACTATGGCTACACCTTC